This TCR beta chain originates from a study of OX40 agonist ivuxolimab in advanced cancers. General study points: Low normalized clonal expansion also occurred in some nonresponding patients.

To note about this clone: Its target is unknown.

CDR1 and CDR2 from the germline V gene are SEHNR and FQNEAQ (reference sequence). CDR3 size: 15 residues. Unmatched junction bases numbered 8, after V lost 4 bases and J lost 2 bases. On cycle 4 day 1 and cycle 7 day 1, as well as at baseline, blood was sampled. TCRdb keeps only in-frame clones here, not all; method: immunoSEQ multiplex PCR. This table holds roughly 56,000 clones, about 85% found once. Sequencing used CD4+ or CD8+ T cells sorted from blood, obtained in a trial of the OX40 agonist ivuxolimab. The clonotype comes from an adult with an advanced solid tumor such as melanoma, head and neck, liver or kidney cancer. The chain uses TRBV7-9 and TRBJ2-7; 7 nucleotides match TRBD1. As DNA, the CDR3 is TGTGCCAGCAGCTCCTACGGGACAGCCACCTACGAGCAGTACTTC. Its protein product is CASSSYGTATYEQYF.